A selection of T cell receptor beta chains follows, all from one sample in a study of molecular identifiers for immune sequencing clone quantification. TCRdb analysed the PCR reads with MiXCR anew, one entry per CDR3 protein. The sample lists more than 70,000 distinct CDR3 sequences, approximately 22% occurring once. The sequenced sample was naive CD8+ T cells from blood, with Jurkat cell RNA spiked in. The receptor source for this set is a human donor in good health. Some libraries in this study had Jurkat cell RNA spiked in. Each CDR3 is given with its conserved first and last residue. D genes are given only for firm matches. Size tells how often a clone was seen (once, few, many) or the class of an expanded clone, and some rows leave it out.

J | size | V | D | DNA | CDR3
TRBJ2-6 | many | TRBV4-1 | NA | TGCGCCAGCAGCCTAGACAGGTCTGGGGCCAACGTCCTGACTTTC | CASSLDRSGANVLTF
TRBJ2-3 | NA | TRBV13 | NA | TGTGCCAGCAGCCCTACTAGAGGTACGCAGTATTTT | CASSPTRGTQYF
TRBJ2-3 | many | TRBV12-3/TRBV12-4 | NA | TGTGCCAGCAGGCCGCCGAGCACAGATACGCAGTATTTT | CASRPPSTDTQYF
TRBJ1-3 | NA | TRBV4-3 | NA | TGCGCCAGCAGCCAAGACGGGACGTCTGGAAACACCACATATTTT | CASSQDGTSGNTTYF
TRBJ2-7 | NA | TRBV6-2/TRBV6-3 | TRBD2 | TGTGCCAGCAGTCCTAGCGGCAACTCCTACGAGCAGTACTTC | CASSPSGNSYEQYF
TRBJ2-1 | NA | TRBV5-6 | NA | TGTGCCAGCAGCTTGTGGGAGTCCTCCTACAATGAGCAGTTCTTC | CASSLWESSYNEQFF
TRBJ2-7 | few | TRBV6-5 | TRBD1 | TGTGCCAGCAGTTCGTCTACAGGGGGTCTATTATTGCAGTACTTC | CASSSSTGGLLLQYF
TRBJ2-2 | NA | TRBV6-6 | NA | TGTGCCAGCAGTTACGAATCGTCCGGGGAGCTGTTTTTT | CASSYESSGELFF
TRBJ2-5 | many | TRBV19 | NA | TGTGCCAGTAGTATAGATCGGACAGACCAAGAGACCCAGTACTTC | CASSIDRTDQETQYF
TRBJ2-4 | many | TRBV20-1 | TRBD1 | TGCAGTGCAAACCACAGGGGGCTTCCCAAAAACATTCAGTACTTC | CSANHRGLPKNIQYF
TRBJ1-5 | many | TRBV11-2 | NA | TGTGCCAGCAGCTTAGAGGGGAACTATAATCAGCCCCAGCATTTT | CASSLEGNYNQPQHF